This T cell receptor (beta chain) is drawn from a study of human T cells and chemical hapten exposure (dated by TCRdb to 2020 to 2023). The study in broad terms: For sensitization, 2% DPC in acetone was applied to an approximately 2 cm by approximately 2 cm area of upper inner arm skin. Patients additionally received weekly therapeutic DPC doses to the scalp throughout the roughly 25-week study period. Patch testing was done on the upper back using Finn chambers containing 0.01% DPC, and results were scored after 6 days according to International Contact Dermatitis Research Group standards. The patient cohort, mostly female, included alopecia areata with under or over 50% scalp involvement, alopecia totalis and alopecia universalis. Libraries were combined into a pool for sequencing, and differences in TCR yield between samples came mainly from small differences in library volumes within the pool. In alopecia patients, the study followed how the peripheral blood TCR repertoire changed in vivo over primary and secondary sensitization to diphenylcyclopropenone (DPC), a hapten. Patient blood was sampled pre-sensitization (week 0) and at 2, 6 and about 24 weeks after DPC sensitization. Roughly 30 alopecia patients gave blood for TCR sequencing at one to four time points (pre-sensitization, 2, 6 and 24 weeks). Each blood RNA sample was used to sequence both TCR alpha and TCR beta chains.

From a lookup of the germline V gene, CDR1 and CDR2 are ENHRY and SYGVKD. CDR3 length: 12 amino acids, cysteine to phenylalanine. Solely the CDR3 DNA is kept, with 36 bases framed from the first base. Trimming at the junction amounts to 3 bases on V and 4 bases on J, and the germline ends lie 7 bases apart. The library came from RACE. Instrument used: NextSeq 500. Library preparation attached unique molecular identifiers to individual cDNA molecules for quantitative, reproducible TCR counting. Regarding the original processing steps: The median number of TCRs per sample was around 100,000, ranging from roughly 23,224 to 700,000. V, J and CDR3 annotation of the TCR reads was carried out using the Decombinator software suite. For the PS versus PT1 abundance plots, all samples were subsampled to the same number of TCRs (28,000). Expanded TCRs were defined as absent before sensitization and observed at least eight times at the 2-week time point. TCRdb reran the public reads through fastp at Q25 and MiXCR, keeping productive beta chains. Here each entry gathers all rows of one CDR3 protein and keeps the most common genes and DNA. Here the V and J calls rest on TCRdb's processing, not on the authors' analysis. Within this sample are around 57,000 distinct CDR3 sequences, with about 10% of them counted one time only. The biggest ten clones account for approximately 1.8% of the sample.

To note about this clonotype: This receptor's antigen is unknown. Per-base quality was not reported, and no clone a single base away is much larger than it.

The time point tag for this specimen amounts to: patch test 1, 2 weeks after DPC sensitization. Interpreted using the paper, the treatment or condition label stands for: therapeutic diphenylcyclopropenone sensitization with weekly scalp DPC. Total RNA was extracted from unfractionated whole blood that had been collected in Tempus Blood RNA tubes. At every patch-test visit, the blood draw took place before the patch test was put on. To be eligible, patients had to be aged 18 to 70, diagnosed with alopecia and judged suitable for DPC therapy, while pregnant patients were excluded. Overall study outcomes, separate from this receptor: Because all patients had alopecia, a presumed autoimmune disease, the immune response of the patients might differ from that of healthy individuals. Patch test score was positively correlated with the number of PT1 expanded TCRs, with significance at thresholds 8, 16 and 32 but not at 4. DPC sensitization did not change the number of TCRs with a frequency above 1 in 1000, and there was no evidence of changes in global repertoire structure. Compared with pre-sensitization or healthy control sets, expanded TCRs formed significantly more large CDR3 similarity clusters, which is consistent with antigen-driven responses. After repeated subsampling, changes were observed in the strength of the expansion versus patch-test correlation and in the threshold at which the correlation became significant.

The TCR comes from a woman aged 40 to 50 with alopecia areata. Some clones in this sample may be carry-over from other donors' samples. The chain joins TRBV10-3 to TRBJ2-7, with TRBD1 as a weak D call on 5 bases. Specimen: whole blood, collected in connection with sensitization to the hapten diphenylcyclopropenone (DPC). The CDR3 corresponds to CAISDQGYEQYF. The sequenced DNA: TGTGCCATCAGTGATCAGGGTTACGAGCAGTACTTC.